This T cell receptor (beta chain) came from a study of T cell responses to AZD1222 COVID-19 vaccine (dated by TCRdb to the early 2020s). Broadly, across the study: AZD1222 recipients with second doses at about 4 weeks or about 12 weeks were pooled, because spike-specific TCR depth and breadth did not differ between schedules. A total of about 230 trial participants underwent TCR sequencing, of whom roughly 210 received two doses of AZD1222 and around 25 received two doses of the MenACWY control vaccine. Trial participants were enrolled by age into subgroups of 18-55, 56-69 and 70-plus years, and roughly 160, 29 and 62 TCR-sequenced participants, respectively, were included in these subgroups. General findings and caveats noted by the study authors: After two AZD1222 doses, spike-specific TCR breadth and depth were significantly higher than at day 0 and than in MenACWY recipients. Conclusions about previously exposed vaccinees are limited, since just six AZD1222 recipients were seropositive for SARS-CoV-2 at baseline. The 56-69-year group was small, and its depth increase did not reach significance, likely because of low power. The vaccine-associated CD4 TCRs covered the entire spike protein, and the dominant responses fell in regions 160-218 and 743-854. Because no samples from the day 14 peak response were available, repertoires could be characterized only after the peak T cell response. Reportedly, close to half of the unique spike-specific TCRs recognized epitopes lying outside the regions that are mutated in the B.1.351 and B.1.1.7 variants. Most participants were white British and females outnumbered males, and the authors suggested that clonal diversity may have been underestimated.

The CDR3 regions of human TCRbeta chains were subjected to immunosequencing. The authors' analysis ran thus. TCRs in the repertoires were compared against a reference library of SARS-CoV-2-specific TCRs that had been generated with the MIRA antigen-specificity platform. Breadth was defined as the fraction of unique TCRs that were SARS-CoV-2-associated. Depth was defined as the fraction of total T cells that were SARS-CoV-2-associated. Using the MIRA data, each spike-specific TCR was assigned both to the spike region to which the TCR was reactive and to a CD4 or CD8 class. Log10-transformed breadth and depth values were compared by one-way ANOVA with Sidak's multiple comparisons tests. The source is immuneACCESS, and TCRdb retained only in-frame sequences with V and J called. Part of the clones is not carried over; for the studies checked, unresolved V genes explain less than half of this, and the remainder is unexplained. V, J and clone size derive from that table, while D and trimming were established from the DNA sequence. The sample includes 85,000 to 130,000 clones, with 80% to 90% observed a single time. The ten most abundant clones make up 8% to 9% of the sample.

Sequences ENHRY (CDR1) and SYGVKD (CDR2) are obtained from the germline V gene. Cut back by 3 bases and 2 bases, the V and J ends lie 7 bases apart. The CDR3 numbers 13 residues from cysteine through phenylalanine. The DNA shown is the 39-base CDR3, in frame from base 1. What the time point label conveys for this sample: baseline before first vaccination. Samples from vaccinated people were obtained from the UK trials COV001 and COV002, which included a single-blind randomized controlled phase 2/3 trial of AZD1222 (ChAdOx1 nCoV-19) in healthy adults. For TCRbeta chain sequencing, PBMC samples from trial participants were taken at day 0 and at day 28 after the second dose. Notes on this clone: Its specific antigen is unknown. Base qualities were left out, and no much larger clone turns up one base away.

This specimen was peripheral blood, taken on day 0 of AZD1222 vaccination. The origin of this receptor is an adult in good health. The sequence joins TRBV10-3 to TRBJ1-2; no confident D gene assignment can be made. The CDR3 region: CAISDRENYGYTF. The DNA reads as follows: TGTGCCATCAGTGATCGGGAGAACTATGGCTACACCTTC.